These 20 T cell receptor beta chains originate from one sample sequenced in a study of chemoradiotherapy in HPV16-positive cancers. The data were produced by immunoSEQ multiplex PCR, yet TCRdb's version contains in-frame clones alone and is incomplete. Of about 3,400 clones in the sample, 75% to 95% were seen once. Here the sequenced sample was blood, taken from a patient who underwent chemoradiotherapy. These receptors were obtained from a human donor with HPV-associated anogenital cancer.

The chain couples TRBV18 to TRBJ1-4, with TRBD1 matching 11 bases. V shed 5 bases and J 6 bases; nucleotides not matched to a gene: 2. Germline CDR1 reads KGHSH; CDR2 reads LQKENI. There are 14 residues in the CDR3. The CDR3 is CASSRDRGDEKLFF. The CDR3 DNA reads TGTGCCAGCTCAAGGGACAGGGGGGATGAAAAACTGTTTTTT.

This clone was counted only a few times. CDR3 coding DNA: TGCGCCAGCAACAGGGAGGGTAATACTGAAGCTTTCTTT. This codes for CASNREGNTEAFF. The rearrangement uses TRBV5-1 and TRBJ1-1; D perhaps matches TRBD1 (6 bases). Germline V lookup: CDR1 SGHRS, CDR2 YFSETQ. The CDR3 spans 13 residues. V was pared by 6 bases and J by 5 bases, with 14 bases between.

This chain joins TRBV5-6 and TRBJ1-2; 8 nucleotides agree with TRBD1. From germline, CDR1 is SGHDT and CDR2 YYEEEE. The CDR3 sequence is 13 residues long. V lost 3 bases to trimming and J lost 4 bases; unmatched junction nucleotides: 2. For the CDR3, the DNA is TGTGCCAGCAGCTCGGGACAGGTCTATGGCTACACCTTC. It yields the protein CASSSGQVYGYTF.

The chain's CDR3 is CASSPKPGQSSGNTIYF. The DNA of the CDR3 is TGTGCCAGCAGTCCTAAACCGGGACAGAGCTCTGGAAACACCATATATTTT. The chain joins TRBV13 to TRBJ1-3, with 7 bases identical to TRBD1. Trimming took 6 bases from V and 0 from J; bases not matched to a gene: 11. This CDR3 is built from 17 residues. The germline V gene encodes CDR1 PRHDT and CDR2 FYEKMQ (reference sequence).

The chain links TRBV29-1 to TRBJ2-7; 10 bases map to TRBD2. Losses at the gene ends were 4 bases for V and 0 bases for J; bases not matched to a gene: 3. This CDR3 region has 14 residues. In germline, CDR1 is SQVTM, CDR2 ANQGSEA. CDR3 DNA sequence: TGCAGCGTTGCTAGCGGGGGCCGCTCCTACGAGCAGTACTTC. Translation gives CSVASGGRSYEQYF.

V gene TRBV29-1 combines with J gene TRBJ1-3; D is unclear. The CDR3 runs to 11 residues. Trimming cost V 4 bases and J 11 bases, with 12 bases left between them. From germline, CDR1 is SQVTM and CDR2 ANQGSEA. The CDR3 DNA reads as TGCAGCGTTGCCCGTTTTATCCCCATATATTTT. Protein sequence: CSVARFIPIYF.

Note on this clone: The same CDR3 can be traced to other DNA sequences in this sample. J is TRBJ2-5 and V is TRBV7-9, with 7 bases that match TRBD1. V lost 5 bases and J lost 3; bases outside the gene matches: 9. The germline CDR1 and CDR2 sequences are SEHNR and FQNEAQ (reference sequence). This CDR3 spans 15 amino acids. CDR3 loop: CASSLRDRGEETQYF. The CDR3 region has the DNA TGTGCCAGCAGCCTACGGGACAGAGGAGAAGAGACCCAGTACTTC. Full variable domain (outside the CDR3, taken from reference TRBV7-9 and TRBJ2-5): DTGVSQNPRHKITKRGQNVTFRCDPISEHNRLYWYRQTLGQGPEFLTYFQNEAQLEKSRLLSDRFSAERPKGSFSTLEIQRTEQGDSAMYLCASSLRDRGEETQYFGPGTRLLVL.

This rearrangement joins TRBV15 to TRBJ1-3; D remains ambiguous. CDR1 and CDR2 (germline): LNHNV, YYDKDF (reference sequence). The CDR3 consists of 15 residues. The germline V and J ends were trimmed by 0 bases and 0 bases, with 6 bases remaining between them. The CDR3 region is CATSRDTGSGNTIYF. The CDR3 DNA follows: TGTGCCACCAGCAGAGATACGGGCTCTGGAAACACCATATATTTT.

The chain links TRBV15 to TRBJ2-7; 10 nucleotides line up with TRBD1. This CDR3 contains 16 residues. With V trimmed by 4 bases and J by 3 bases, 9 bases remained unmatched. In germline, CDR1 is LNHNV, CDR2 YYDKDF (reference sequence). The CDR3 nucleotides are TGTGCCACCAGCACCAGGGACAGGGGAAGCCACTACGAGCAGTACTTC. Residues: CATSTRDRGSHYEQYF.

V gene TRBV7-9 combines with J gene TRBJ2-7; TRBD1 matches 9 bases. Germline values: CDR1 SEHNR, CDR2 FQNEAQ (reference sequence). J gave up 5 bases and V 5 bases, and 10 bases lay outside the gene matches. The CDR3 spans 15 residues. CDR3 sequence: CASSPPGQGADEQYF. CDR3 nucleotide sequence: TGTGCCAGCAGCCCTCCGGGACAGGGTGCGGACGAGCAGTACTTC. Together with reference TRBV7-9 and TRBJ2-7, the CDR3 gives the full variable domain: DTGVSQNPRHKITKRGQNVTFRCDPISEHNRLYWYRQTLGQGPEFLTYFQNEAQLEKSRLLSDRFSAERPKGSFSTLEIQRTEQGDSAMYLCASSPPGQGADEQYFGPGTRLTVT.

This clone turned up a few times. The chain joins TRBV30 to TRBJ1-1; no firm D call. The V and J ends lost 5 bases and 8 bases respectively, with 15 bases between them. This CDR3 is built from 12 residues. The germline CDR1 and CDR2 sequences are GTSNPN and SVGIG (reference sequence). CDR3 sequence (DNA): TGTGCCTGGCTGTTGACGGATAAGGAAGCTTTCTTT. Residues: CAWLLTDKEAFF.

The chain is built from TRBV5-1 and TRBJ2-3; D possibly matches TRBD1 or TRBD2 (5 bases each). The CDR3 loop spans 13 amino acids. Germline CDR1 reads SGHRS; CDR2 reads YFSETQ. Between the trimmed V and J ends, which lost 4 bases and 4 bases, there was a span of 10 bases. The CDR3 DNA sequence: TGCGCCAGCAGCCGGGACCAACCAGATACGCAGTATTTT. This sequence encodes CASSRDQPDTQYF.

This sequence joins TRBV19 and TRBJ2-7; the match to TRBD2 covers 10 bases. The CDR3 covers 14 residues. With V trimmed by 5 bases and J by 0 bases, 1 base remained unmatched. Germline V lookup: CDR1 LNHDA, CDR2 SQIVND (reference sequence). CDR3 amino acids: CASSRTSGSYEQYF. The CDR3 DNA sequence: TGTGCCAGTAGTCGGACTAGCGGCTCCTACGAGCAGTACTTC.

V usage is TRBV20-1 and J usage is TRBJ2-5; no firm D call. CDR3 length: 11 amino acids. Germline lookup yields CDR1 DFQATT and CDR2 SNEGSKA (reference sequence). V was trimmed by 3 bases and J by 3 bases, leaving 5 bases between them. CDR3: CSASREETQYF. The CDR3 coding sequence is TGCAGTGCTAGCCGGGAAGAGACCCAGTACTTC.

This chain joins TRBV7-9 and TRBJ2-6; a possible D gene is TRBD1 (5 bases). V was shortened by 4 bases and J by 0 bases, with 10 bases between the two germline ends. The germline gives CDR1 SEHNR, CDR2 FQNEAQ (reference sequence). This CDR3 is 16 amino acids long. Written as DNA, the CDR3 is TGTGCCAGCAGCTCTACAGGACCCTCTGGGGCCAACGTCCTGACTTTC. Protein sequence: CASSSTGPSGANVLTF.

The V call is TRBV5-4, the J call TRBJ2-3, with D perhaps matching TRBD2 (5 bases). V shed 4 bases and J shed 3 bases, with 12 bases lying between them. The CDR3 consists of 14 residues. Germline V gene sequence: CDR1 SGHNT, CDR2 YYREEE (reference sequence). Here the CDR3 reads CASSELAKTDTQYF. DNA of the CDR3: TGTGCCAGCAGCGAGTTAGCGAAAACAGATACGCAGTATTTT.

The rearrangement uses TRBV7-7 and TRBJ2-3; a possible D gene is TRBD2 (6 bases). V lost 3 bases and J lost 4, with 11 bases in between. CDR1 is SSHAT, CDR2 FNYEAQ, per germline (reference sequence). This CDR3 comprises 14 residues. CDR3 bases: TGTGCCAGCAGCTTCCAACCGGGGGCAGATACGCAGTATTTT. Residues: CASSFQPGADTQYF.

The chain couples TRBV5-1 to TRBJ2-1; 8 bases fit TRBD2. Germline V gene lookup returns CDR1 SGHRS and CDR2 YFSETQ. The CDR3 runs to 14 residues. V was clipped by 4 bases and J by 3 bases; unmatched bases: 3. The CDR3 loop reads CASSAGGVYNEQFF. The CDR3 DNA is TGCGCCAGCAGCGCGGGAGGCGTCTACAATGAGCAGTTCTTC.

This rearrangement joins TRBV28 to TRBJ1-2; maybe TRBD1 (6 bases). Between the trimmed V and J ends, which lost 6 bases and 4 bases, there was a span of 9 bases. The germline CDR1 and CDR2 sequences are MDHEN and SYDVKM. The CDR3 is 12 residues long. DNA of the CDR3: TGTGCCAGCAGACAGGGCATCTATGGCTACACCTTC. This gives the protein CASRQGIYGYTF.

The chain joins TRBV6-6 to TRBJ1-1; D gene unclear. Trimming pared 6 bases from V and 0 bases from J, leaving 2 bases between. The germline CDR1 and CDR2 sequences are MNHNY and SVGAGI (reference sequence). The CDR3 totals 11 residues. CDR3 amino acids: CASRLNTEAFF. Here the CDR3 DNA reads TGTGCCAGCAGGCTGAACACTGAAGCTTTCTTT.